These 16 T cell receptor beta chains came from one sample sequenced in a study of tumor-infiltrating lymphocytes in primary liver carcinoma. Researchers generated TCR beta cDNA from roughly 500 ng of total RNA, relying on a constant-region primer. Three nested multiplex PCR rounds, a slightly modified ARM-PCR method, built the TCR beta libraries. Both of the initial two PCR rounds ran for nine to eleven cycles and employed TRBV1-TRBV30 forward primers alongside a C-beta reverse primer. TCRdb re-called the multiplex PCR reads with MiXCR, one entry per CDR3 protein. The sample lists about 74,000 distinct CDR3 sequences, 55% to 75% occurring once. The tissue used was unsorted bulk material of about 19-33 mg. RNA and DNA were co-extracted from it with the AllPrep DNA/RNA mini kit. The sequenced sample was liver tumor tissue from sampling region 4. Subset specified: tumor region T4, right-lateral pole. These receptors were collected from a man between 40 and 49 years old with primary liver carcinoma and hepatitis B virus infection.

This chain's CDR3 is CASSESSGGSLETQYF. In DNA form, the CDR3 reads TGCGCCAGCAGTGAGTCTAGCGGGGGAAGCCTAGAGACCCAGTACTTC. This chain connects TRBV10-1 to TRBJ2-5; TRBD2 agrees at 9 bases. V lost 0 bases, J lost 4 bases, and 6 bases stayed unmatched. The CDR3 is made up of 16 amino acids. Germline V gene sequence: CDR1 WNHNN, CDR2 SYGVQD (reference sequence).

As regards this clonotype: Without the conserved terminal phenylalanine or tryptophan, this CDR3 likely stems from a read error. The chain employs TRBV29-1 and TRBJ2-2; weak D call: TRBD1 (7 bases). This CDR3 region has 15 residues. Trimming took off 4 bases at V and 0 bases at J, with 12 bases between the two ends. Germline loops: CDR1 SQVTM, CDR2 ANQGSEA. This chain's CDR3 is CSVGAGTANTGELFR. CDR3 sequence (DNA): TGCAGCGTTGGCGCGGGGACAGCGAACACCGGGGAGCTGTTTCGT.

This clonotype has a handful of counts. This chain joins TRBV2 and TRBJ1-4; TRBD1 agrees at 7 bases. CDR1 SNHLY and CDR2 FYNNEI come from the germline V gene. The junction had 5 bases not matched to a gene; V was cut back by 3 bases and J by 10 bases. The CDR3 is 13 residues long. The CDR3 region has the DNA TGTGCCAGCAGTGATTGGGACAGCGGAAAACTGTTTTTT. Protein product: CASSDWDSGKLFF.

In regard to this clonotype: One end of the junction is discordant with germline, which a read error may explain. The chain recombines TRBV24-1 with TRBJ2-7, with unresolved D. The CDR3 runs to 13 residues. Per the germline V gene, CDR1 is KGHDR and CDR2 is SFDVKD. CDR3: CATSDPLSYDQYF. CDR3 in DNA: TGTGCCACCAGTGATCCCCTCTCCTACGATCAGTACTTC.

On this clonotype itself: The conserved closing phenylalanine or tryptophan is absent in this CDR3, likely reflecting a read error. V gene TRBV14 combines with J gene TRBJ2-1, with D uncertain. Germline loops: CDR1 SGHDN, CDR2 FVKESK. The CDR3 extends over 16 amino acids. Here the CDR3 DNA reads TGTGCCAGCAACCAAGCTGGCCAGGACCGCCACAATGAGCAGTTCTTA. As protein: CASNQAGQDRHNEQFL.

Concerning this clonotype itself: This clone may be a read error of a much larger clone one base away. The missing conserved phenylalanine or tryptophan at the end of this CDR3 makes a read error likely. The V call is TRBV7-9, the J call TRBJ2-5; 7 bases fit TRBD1. The CDR3 length is 15 residues. V dropped 1 base and J dropped 2; count of bases not matched to a gene: 4. The germline V gene encodes CDR1 SEHNR and CDR2 FQNEAQ (reference sequence). For the CDR3, the DNA is TGTGCCAGCAGCTTAGTAAGGACAGGACAAGAGACCCAGTACATC. It codes for CASSLVRTGQETQYI.

With regard to this clonotype: This may be a read error: a much more frequent sequence differs by one nucleotide. The chain employs TRBV5-1 and TRBJ1-5, with TRBD1 as a possible D gene (5 bases). Germline V gene data show CDR1 as SGHRS and CDR2 as YFSETQ. The CDR3 is made up of 12 amino acids. The CDR3 DNA sequence: TGCGCCAGCAGCTTGGGGGCAGGGACCCCTGACTTT. This gives the protein CASSLGAGTPDF. The variable domain in full, with the rest retrieved from reference TRBV5-1 and TRBJ1-5, is KAGVTQTPRYLIKTRGQQVTLSCSPISGHRSVSWYQQTPGQGLQFLFEYFSETQRNKGNFPGRFSGRQFSNSRSEMNVSTLELGDSALYLCASSLGAGTPDFGDGTRLSIL.

In this sample, this clonotype turned up many times. The chain recombines TRBV7-9 with TRBJ2-1; 8 bases are shared with TRBD2. This CDR3 is built from 14 residues. The V gene end was trimmed by 3 bases and the J gene end by 5 bases; junction bases not matched to a gene: 3. Germline CDR1 reads SEHNR; CDR2 reads FQNEAQ (reference sequence). The CDR3 region has the DNA TGTGCCAGCAGCTTCACTAGCGGCAACAATGAGCAGTTCTTC. Its protein product is CASSFTSGNNEQFF.

Concerning this clonotype itself: The CDR3 end shows no conserved phenylalanine or tryptophan, and so a read error is likely. No DNA is shown, since the ends of the CDR3 on it are uncertain; the CDR3 is the one TCRdb lists. The rearrangement uses TRBV6-1 and TRBJ2-3; TRBD1, the table's D call, lacks a check against the DNA. A total of 15 residues make up the CDR3, ends included. Germline values: CDR1 MNHNS, CDR2 SASEGT. This CDR3 reads CASSDRQEATDTQYI.

This clonotype was counted between two and nine times. One end of the junction varies from germline; a read error may be responsible. The chain joins TRBV28 to TRBJ1-5, with TRBD1 matching over 7 bases. In germline, CDR1 is MDHEN, CDR2 SYDVKM. CDR3 length: 13 amino acids. The CDR3 DNA follows: TGTGCCAGCAGTCGGGACAGAAATCAGCTCCAGCATTTT. Its translation: CASSRDRNQLQHF.

On this clonotype itself: Mismatch with germline at one junction end may stem from a read error. The chain carries TRBV13 and TRBJ1-5; 9 bases fit TRBD1. Germline CDR1 is PRHDT and CDR2 is FYEKMQ (reference sequence). The CDR3 covers 18 residues. The CDR3 DNA reads TGTGCCAACAGCTTAAACCCCCCTACAGGGGGCGACAATCAGCCCCAGCATTTT. This sequence encodes CANSLNPPTGGDNQPQHF.

Remarks on this clonotype: One junction end does not reproduce the germline sequence, and a read error may be involved. The CDR3 DNA is TGTGCCAGCAGCCTGGAGTGCAATGTGCAGTTCTTC. Translated: CASSLECNVQFF. V and J are TRBV11-2 and TRBJ2-1, with no clear D. The CDR3 is made up of 12 amino acids. Germline V gives CDR1 SGHAT, CDR2 FQNNGV.

In the case of this clonotype: A much larger clone differs from this one at a single base, so this may be a read error. The V call is TRBV5-1, the J call TRBJ2-3, with TRBD1 identical over 7 bases. CDR3 length equals 14 residues. Germline V gives CDR1 SGHRS, CDR2 YFSETQ. The CDR3 sequence: CASSQGVGTDMQYF. The DNA for the CDR3 is TGCGCCAGCAGCCAGGGGGTGGGAACAGATATGCAGTATTTT.

As regards this clonotype: This likely comes from a read error, as the CDR3 has no conserved phenylalanine or tryptophan at its end. The rearrangement joins TRBV11-2 to TRBJ2-2; D gene uncertain. This CDR3 is 13 amino acids long. The germline gives CDR1 SGHAT, CDR2 FQNNGV. CDR3 protein: CGSSSRPTEELFY. For the CDR3, the DNA is TGTGGCAGCAGCTCCCGACCCACGGAGGAGCTGTTTTAT.

About this clonotype: Because the CDR3 is missing its conserved closing phenylalanine or tryptophan, this is likely a read error. The chain combines TRBV28 with TRBJ2-7; no clear D. This CDR3 has 11 residues. Germline V lookup: CDR1 MDHEN, CDR2 SYDVKM. The CDR3 loop is CDSSLIYEQYL. In nucleotides, the CDR3 is TGTGACAGCAGTTTAATCTACGAGCAGTACTTA.

The V gene is TRBV29-1, the J gene TRBJ2-2; no firm D call. CDR3 size: 14 residues. V was trimmed by 6 bases and J by 7 bases, leaving 18 bases between them. Germline assignment: CDR1 SQVTM and CDR2 ANQGSEA. The CDR3 loop is CSVTTDGLIGELFF. The CDR3 region has the DNA TGCAGCGTAACTACAGACGGCCTCATCGGGGAGCTGTTTTTT.